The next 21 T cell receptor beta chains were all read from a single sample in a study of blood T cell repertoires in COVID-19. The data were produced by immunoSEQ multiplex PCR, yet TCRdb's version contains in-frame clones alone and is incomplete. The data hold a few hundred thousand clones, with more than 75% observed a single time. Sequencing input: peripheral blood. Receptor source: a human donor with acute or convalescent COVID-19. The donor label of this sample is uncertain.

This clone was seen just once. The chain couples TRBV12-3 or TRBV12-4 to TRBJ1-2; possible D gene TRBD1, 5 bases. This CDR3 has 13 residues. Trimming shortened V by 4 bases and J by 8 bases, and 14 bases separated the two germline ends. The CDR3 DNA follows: TGTGCCAGCAGTTGGGGGGTGGTGAAAGGCTACACCTTC. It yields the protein CASSWGVVKGYTF.

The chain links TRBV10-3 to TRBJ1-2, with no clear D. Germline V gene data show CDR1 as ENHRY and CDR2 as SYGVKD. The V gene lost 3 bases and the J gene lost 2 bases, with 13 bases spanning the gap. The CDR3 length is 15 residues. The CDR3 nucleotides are TGTGCCATCAGTGAAATAGCGGGAGGCAACTATGGCTACACCTTC. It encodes CAISEIAGGNYGYTF.

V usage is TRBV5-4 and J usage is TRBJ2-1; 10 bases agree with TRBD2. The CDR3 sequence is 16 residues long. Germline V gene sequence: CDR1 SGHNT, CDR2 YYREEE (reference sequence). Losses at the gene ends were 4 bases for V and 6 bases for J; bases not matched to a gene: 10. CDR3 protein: CASSQPLAGKINEQFF. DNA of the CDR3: TGTGCCAGCAGCCAACCACTAGCGGGAAAAATCAATGAGCAGTTCTTC.

In DNA form, the CDR3 reads TGTGCCAGCTCGAACAGGGGGCAGAATCAGCCCCAGCATTTT. This codes for CASSNRGQNQPQHF. The chain is built from TRBV18 and TRBJ1-5; TRBD1 matches 9 bases. The CDR3 runs to 14 residues. Germline lookup yields CDR1 KGHSH and CDR2 LQKENI. V lost 6 bases and J lost 4; bases outside the gene matches: 4.

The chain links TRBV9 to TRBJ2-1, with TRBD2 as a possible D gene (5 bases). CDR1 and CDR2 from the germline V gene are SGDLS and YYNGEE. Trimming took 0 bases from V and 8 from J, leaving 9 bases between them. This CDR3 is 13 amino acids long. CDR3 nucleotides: TGTGCCAGCAGCGTAGGGCCCGGGGATGAGCAGTTCTTC. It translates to CASSVGPGDEQFF.

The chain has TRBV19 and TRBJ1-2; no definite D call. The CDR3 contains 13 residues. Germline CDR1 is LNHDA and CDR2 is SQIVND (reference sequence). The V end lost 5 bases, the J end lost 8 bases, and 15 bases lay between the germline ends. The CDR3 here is CASSGQNQVGYTF. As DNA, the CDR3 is TGTGCCAGTAGTGGGCAGAACCAAGTGGGCTACACCTTC. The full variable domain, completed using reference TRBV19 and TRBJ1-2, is DGGITQSPKYLFRKEGQNVTLSCEQNLNHDAMYWYRQDPGQGLRLIYYSQIVNDFQKGDIAEGYSVSREKKESFPLTVTSAQKNPTAFYLCASSGQNQVGYTFGSGTRLTVV.

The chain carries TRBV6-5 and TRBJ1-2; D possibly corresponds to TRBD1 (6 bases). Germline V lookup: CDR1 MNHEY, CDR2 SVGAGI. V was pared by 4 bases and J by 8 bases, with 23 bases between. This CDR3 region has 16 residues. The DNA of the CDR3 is TGTGCCAGCAGTTCTACTCCCTTTGACAGGCGCGGCGGCTACACCTTC. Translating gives CASSSTPFDRRGGYTF.

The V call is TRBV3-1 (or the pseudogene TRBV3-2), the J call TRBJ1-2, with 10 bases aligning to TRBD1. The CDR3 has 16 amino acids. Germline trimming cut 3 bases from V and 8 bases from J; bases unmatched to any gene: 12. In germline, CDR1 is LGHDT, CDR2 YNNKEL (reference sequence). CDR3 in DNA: TGTGCCAGCAGCCACGTCGACAGGGGGCGAGTCCAGGGCTACACCTTC. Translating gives CASSHVDRGRVQGYTF.

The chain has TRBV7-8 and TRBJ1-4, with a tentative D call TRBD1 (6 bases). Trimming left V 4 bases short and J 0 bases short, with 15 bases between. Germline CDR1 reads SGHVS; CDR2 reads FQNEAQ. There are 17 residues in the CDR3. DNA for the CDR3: TGTGCCAGCAGCTCACCAGGGGCCCATGCAACTAATGAAAAACTGTTTTTT. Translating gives CASSSPGAHATNEKLFF.

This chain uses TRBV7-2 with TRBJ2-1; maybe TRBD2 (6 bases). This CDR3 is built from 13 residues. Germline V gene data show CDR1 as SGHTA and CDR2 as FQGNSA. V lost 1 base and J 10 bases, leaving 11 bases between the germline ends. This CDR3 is CASSLVSLAEQFF. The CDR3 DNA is TGTGCCAGCAGCTTAGTTTCACTAGCCGAGCAGTTCTTC.

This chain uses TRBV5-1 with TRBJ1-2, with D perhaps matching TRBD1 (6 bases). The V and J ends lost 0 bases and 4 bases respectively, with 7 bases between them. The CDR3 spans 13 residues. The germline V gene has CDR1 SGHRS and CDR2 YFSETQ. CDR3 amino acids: CASSLVGGYGYTF. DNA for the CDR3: TGCGCCAGCAGCTTGGTAGGGGGCTATGGCTACACCTTC. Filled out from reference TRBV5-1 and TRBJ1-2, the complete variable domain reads KAGVTQTPRYLIKTRGQQVTLSCSPISGHRSVSWYQQTPGQGLQFLFEYFSETQRNKGNFPGRFSGRQFSNSRSEMNVSTLELGDSALYLCASSLVGGYGYTFGSGTRLTVV.

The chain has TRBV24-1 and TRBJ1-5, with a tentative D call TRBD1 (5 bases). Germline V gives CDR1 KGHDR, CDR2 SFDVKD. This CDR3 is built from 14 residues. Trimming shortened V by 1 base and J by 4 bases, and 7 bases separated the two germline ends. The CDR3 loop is CATSDFDSNQPQHF. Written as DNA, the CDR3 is TGTGCCACCAGTGATTTTGACAGTAATCAGCCCCAGCATTTT.

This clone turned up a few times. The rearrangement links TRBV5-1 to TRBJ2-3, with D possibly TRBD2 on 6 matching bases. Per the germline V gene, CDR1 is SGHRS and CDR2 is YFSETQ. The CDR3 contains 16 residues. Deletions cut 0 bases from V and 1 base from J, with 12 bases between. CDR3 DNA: TGCGCCAGCAGCTTGGGGCTGTTAGCGGGCACAGATACGCAGTATTTT. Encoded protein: CASSLGLLAGTDTQYF.

CDR3 sequence (DNA): TGTGCCAGCAGCCGTGATGGGTCTAGCGGCTACGAGCAGTACTTC. Translation gives CASSRDGSSGYEQYF. V is TRBV7-2 and J is TRBJ2-7; the match to TRBD2 covers 7 bases. Trimming at V came to 5 bases and at J to 3 bases, leaving 10 bases not matched to a gene. Per germline, CDR1 SGHTA and CDR2 FQGNSA. The CDR3 runs 15 residues.

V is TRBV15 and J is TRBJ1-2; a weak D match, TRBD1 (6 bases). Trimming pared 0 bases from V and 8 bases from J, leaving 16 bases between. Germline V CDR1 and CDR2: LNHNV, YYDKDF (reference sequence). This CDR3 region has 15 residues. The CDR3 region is CATSRDRGLQVGYTF. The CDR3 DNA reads TGTGCCACCAGCAGAGACAGGGGCCTCCAGGTGGGCTACACCTTC.

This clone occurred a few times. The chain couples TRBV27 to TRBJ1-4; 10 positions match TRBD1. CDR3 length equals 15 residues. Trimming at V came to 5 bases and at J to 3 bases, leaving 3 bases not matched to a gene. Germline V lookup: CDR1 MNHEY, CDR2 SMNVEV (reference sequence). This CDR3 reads CASSHGQGANEKLFF. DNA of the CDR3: TGTGCCAGCAGTCACGGACAGGGGGCTAATGAAAAACTGTTTTTT.

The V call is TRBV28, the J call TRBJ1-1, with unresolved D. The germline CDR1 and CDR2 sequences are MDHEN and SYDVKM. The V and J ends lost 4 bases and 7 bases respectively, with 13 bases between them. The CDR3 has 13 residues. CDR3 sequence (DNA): TGTGCCAGCAGTTGGTGGACCGGAGGTGAAGCTTTCTTT. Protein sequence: CASSWWTGGEAFF. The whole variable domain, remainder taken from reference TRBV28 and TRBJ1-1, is DVKVTQSSRYLVKRTGEKVFLECVQDMDHENMFWYRQDPGLGLRLIYFSYDVKMKEKGDIPEGYSVSREKKERFSLILESASTNQTSMYLCASSWWTGGEAFFGQGTRLTVV.

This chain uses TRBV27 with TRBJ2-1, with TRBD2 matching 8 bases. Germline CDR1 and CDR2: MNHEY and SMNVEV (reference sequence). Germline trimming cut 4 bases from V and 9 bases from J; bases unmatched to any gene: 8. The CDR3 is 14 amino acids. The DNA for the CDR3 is TGTGCCAGCAGTTCCCCCGGGGGGGCGGGTGAGCAGTTCTTC. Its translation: CASSSPGGAGEQFF.

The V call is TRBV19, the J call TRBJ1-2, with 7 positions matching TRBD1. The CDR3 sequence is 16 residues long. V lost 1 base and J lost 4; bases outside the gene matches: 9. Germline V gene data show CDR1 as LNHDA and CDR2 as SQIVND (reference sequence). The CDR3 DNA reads TGTGCCAGTAGTATAGGAGCCCGACAGGGCAGCTATGGCTACACCTTC. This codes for CASSIGARQGSYGYTF. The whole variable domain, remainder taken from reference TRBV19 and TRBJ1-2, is DGGITQSPKYLFRKEGQNVTLSCEQNLNHDAMYWYRQDPGQGLRLIYYSQIVNDFQKGDIAEGYSVSREKKESFPLTVTSAQKNPTAFYLCASSIGARQGSYGYTFGSGTRLTVV.

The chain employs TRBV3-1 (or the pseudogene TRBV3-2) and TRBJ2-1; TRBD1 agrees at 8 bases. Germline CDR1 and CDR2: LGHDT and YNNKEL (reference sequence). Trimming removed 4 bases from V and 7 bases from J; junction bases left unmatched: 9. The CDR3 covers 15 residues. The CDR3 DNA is TGTGCCAGCAGCCTAAGGGACAGGAAAGGGAATGAGCAGTTCTTC. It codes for CASSLRDRKGNEQFF.

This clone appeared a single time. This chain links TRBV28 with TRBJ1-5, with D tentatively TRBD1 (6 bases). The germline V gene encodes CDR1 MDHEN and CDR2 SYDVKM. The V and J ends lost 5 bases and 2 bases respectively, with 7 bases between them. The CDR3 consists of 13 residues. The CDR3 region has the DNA TGTGCCAGCAGTCCAGGGGGCAATCAGCCCCAGCATTTT. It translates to CASSPGGNQPQHF.